A selection of T cell receptor beta chains follows, all from one sample in a study of OX40 agonist ivuxolimab in advanced cancers. Measured with immunoSEQ multiplex PCR; TCRdb has only the in-frame clones, and not every one. The table has 55,000 or so clones, around 85% seen once. The sample was CD4+ or CD8+ T cells sorted from blood, taken in a trial of the OX40 agonist ivuxolimab. Receptors were obtained from an adult with an advanced solid tumor such as melanoma, head and neck, liver or kidney cancer. The CDR3 runs from the conserved cysteine through the conserved F or W. A D gene is named only where the DNA matches it firmly. The size field is filled for only some rows; it gives once, few, many or a size class.

d_call clone_size j_call v_call cdr3_nt cdr3_aa
- - TRBJ1-1 TRBV6-1 TGTGCCAGCACCCGAGGGGGAGTAAACACTGAAGCTTTCTTT CASTRGGVNTEAFF
- few TRBJ2-1 TRBV4-1 TGCGCCAGCAGCCAAACCCGGGGGAGCTCCTACAATGAGCAGTTCTTC CASSQTRGSSYNEQFF
- - TRBJ2-7 TRBV29-1 TGCAGCGTTCCGGGCTGGGGGGCCTACGAGCAGTACTTC CSVPGWGAYEQYF
- - TRBJ1-1 TRBV19 TGTGCCAGTAGTATGGGCAGGGGAATCTCTGAAGCTTTCTTT CASSMGRGISEAFF
- - TRBJ1-1 TRBV7-9 TGTGCCAGCAGCCAGCCGGGTGCGAACACTGAAGCTTTCTTT CASSQPGANTEAFF
- - TRBJ2-1 TRBV18 TGTGCCAGCTCACCAAGCGGGTTCTACAATGAGCAGTTCTTC CASSPSGFYNEQFF
- - TRBJ1-2 TRBV27 TGTGCCAGCAGTTTAAAGGGCAGGGACCATGGCTACACCTTC CASSLKGRDHGYTF
- - TRBJ1-5 TRBV19 TGTGCCAGTAAAAGTAGAGATCGGTATCAGCCCCAGCATTTT CASKSRDRYQPQHF
TRBD2 - TRBJ2-7 TRBV18 TGTGCCAGCTCACCTGATCTAGCGGGAAGCTACGAGCAGTACTTC CASSPDLAGSYEQYF
- - TRBJ2-3 TRBV5-5 TGTGCCAGCAGCTTGGTACCAAGCGAGGATACGCAGTATTTT CASSLVPSEDTQYF
- - TRBJ1-5 TRBV4-1 TGCGCCAGCAGCCGCTTTCCCAGGGAAGGCGGCAATCAGCCCCAGCATTTT CASSRFPREGGNQPQHF
- - TRBJ1-1 TRBV19 TGTGCCAGTACGAAGAACACTGAAGCTTTCTTT CASTKNTEAFF
- - TRBJ1-2 TRBV28 TGTGCCAGCAGGGGTCAGTATGGCTACACCTTC CASRGQYGYTF
TRBD1 - TRBJ2-3 TRBV27 TGTGCCAGCAGTTTAATGCAGGGGGTTCACACAGATACGCAGTATTTT CASSLMQGVHTDTQYF
TRBD2 - TRBJ2-1 TRBV6-1 TGTGCCAGCGGTCGACTAGCGGGAGGGCCGAGTGAGCAGTTCTTC CASGRLAGGPSEQFF
- - TRBJ2-1 TRBV21-1 TGTGCCAGCAGCGAGGGAGGACAGCCTAATTCCTACAATGAGCAGTTCTTC CASSEGGQPNSYNEQFF
TRBD1 - TRBJ1-1 TRBV28 TGTGCCAGCAGTACAGGGGTGAACACTGAAGCTTTCTTT CASSTGVNTEAFF
TRBD1 - TRBJ2-5 TRBV2 TGTGCCAGCAGGCAGGACAGGGGGAGCGAAGAGACCCAGTACTTC CASRQDRGSEETQYF
- - TRBJ2-3 TRBV10-3 TGTGCCATCAGTGAGTCCGGGCAGATCACAGATACGCAGTATTTT CAISESGQITDTQYF
TRBD1 once TRBJ2-7 TRBV7-7 TGTGCTAGCAGCCCCCGACAGGGCCGCTCCTACGAGCAGTACTTC CASSPRQGRSYEQYF
- - TRBJ1-3 TRBV30 TGTGCCTGGGCTCTGGGGGGGCCTGGAAACACCATATATTTT CAWALGGPGNTIYF
- - TRBJ1-2 TRBV6-5 TGTGCCAGCAGACATCTAAGACATGGCTACACCTTC CASRHLRHGYTF
TRBD2 once TRBJ2-5 TRBV9 TGTGCCAGCAGCGTTGGATCGGGACTAGCGAGACCAGAGACCCAGTACTTC CASSVGSGLARPETQYF
- once TRBJ2-7 TRBV5-6 TGTGCCAGCAGCCCCCGGCCCGGCTCCTACGAGCAGTACTTC CASSPRPGSYEQYF
- - TRBJ1-5 TRBV27 TGTGCCAGCAGTTTTGAGAGAAGCTGGCCCCAGCATTTT CASSFERSWPQHF
TRBD2 - TRBJ2-1 TRBV9 TGTGCCAGCAGCAGACGGGAGGGGACTAGCGGGAGGCCGGGGTACAATGAGCAGTTCTTC CASSRREGTSGRPGYNEQFF
- - TRBJ2-3 TRBV11-2 TGTGCCAGCAGCCGTACACCAGATACGCAGTATTTT CASSRTPDTQYF
- - TRBJ2-2 TRBV28 TGTGCCAGCAGAACGACAGGGAGGGTTACCGGGGAGCTGTTTTTT CASRTTGRVTGELFF
TRBD1 - TRBJ2-2 TRBV29-1 TGCAGCGCCTCGGGACAGGGTTTCGAGCTGTTTTTT CSASGQGFELFF
- - TRBJ2-6 TRBV6-5 TGTGCCAGCAGTTACTCTGGGGCCAACGTCCTGACTTTC CASSYSGANVLTF
- - TRBJ2-3 TRBV28 TGTGCCAGCAGTCCCCCCACAGATACGCAGTATTTT CASSPPTDTQYF
TRBD1 - TRBJ2-3 TRBV28 TGTGCCAGCAGTTCTGCCGGGACAGGGGCAGATACGCAGTATTTT CASSSAGTGADTQYF
TRBD1 - TRBJ1-5 TRBV2 TGTGCCAGCAGTGAAGAGACAGGGCGCCTTCAGCCCCAGCATTTT CASSEETGRLQPQHF
- - TRBJ2-3 TRBV9 TGTGCCAGCAGCGTAGGAGGGAGCACAGATACGCAGTATTTT CASSVGGSTDTQYF
- - TRBJ1-5 TRBV28 TGTGCCAGCAGTACCCCCGGGCTAGGGAAAAATCAGCCCCAGCATTTT CASSTPGLGKNQPQHF
- few TRBJ1-3 TRBV29-1 TGCAGCGTTGGAGAGGGAAACACCATATATTTT CSVGEGNTIYF
TRBD1 - TRBJ2-7 TRBV19 TGTGCCAGTAGTGATCCGGGACAGGCAATTAACGAGCAGTACTTC CASSDPGQAINEQYF
TRBD2 - TRBJ2-7 TRBV5-1 TGCGCCAGCAGCTCTAGCGGGAGATCGAGCGAGCAGTACTTC CASSSSGRSSEQYF
- - TRBJ2-2 TRBV27 TGTGCCAGCAGTAACAGTCCAGGCATTAACACCGGGGAGCTGTTTTTT CASSNSPGINTGELFF
- - TRBJ1-4 TRBV19 TGTGCCAGTAGGGGGGGGACACTTAATGAAAAACTGTTTTTT CASRGGTLNEKLFF
- - TRBJ2-2 TRBV5-1 TGCGCCAGCAGCGGGTCGACAGGAGGCACCGGGGAGCTGTTTTTT CASSGSTGGTGELFF